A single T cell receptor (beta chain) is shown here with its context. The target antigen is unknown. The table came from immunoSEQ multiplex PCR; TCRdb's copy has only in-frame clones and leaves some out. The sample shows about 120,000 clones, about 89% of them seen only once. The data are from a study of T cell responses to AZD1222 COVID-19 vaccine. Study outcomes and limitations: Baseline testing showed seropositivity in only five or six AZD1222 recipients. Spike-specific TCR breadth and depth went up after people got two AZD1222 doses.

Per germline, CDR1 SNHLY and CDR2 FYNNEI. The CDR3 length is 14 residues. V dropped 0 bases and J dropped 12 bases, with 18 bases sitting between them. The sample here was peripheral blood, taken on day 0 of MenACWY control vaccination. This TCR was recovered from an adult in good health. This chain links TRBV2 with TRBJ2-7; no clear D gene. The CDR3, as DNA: TGTGCCAGCAGTGAAGCGCGTGAAGGGCCGGTACGGTACTTC. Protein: CASSEAREGPVRYF. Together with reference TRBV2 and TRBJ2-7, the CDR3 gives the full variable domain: EPEVTQTPSHQVTQMGQEVILRCVPISNHLYFYWYRQILGQKVEFLVSFYNNEISEKSEIFDDQFSVERPDGSNFTLKIRSTKLEDSAMYFCASSEAREGPVRYFGPGTRLTVT.